This T cell receptor beta chain was sequenced for a study of blood T cell repertoires in COVID-19. Turning to the study itself: Specimens from acute and convalescent COVID-19 originated in the United States, Italy and Spain. T cells, B-cell-depleted T cells, or PBMCs supplied cDNA or gDNA.

Under the authors' procedure: It was from reference gene primer amplification that nucleated cell counts were estimated. TCRdb keeps only in-frame clones here, not all; method: immunoSEQ multiplex PCR. For V, J and clone size, that table is used; D and trimming come from the DNA. This sample has over 200,000 clones, with roughly 86% found just once. Germline CDR1 reads LGHDT; CDR2 reads YNNKEL (reference sequence). This CDR3 is 16 amino acids long. Trimming left V 0 bases short and J 4 bases short, with 13 bases between. The specimen sequenced was peripheral blood. This chain joins TRBV3-1 (or the pseudogene TRBV3-2) and TRBJ2-1; D remains unclear. The sequence was obtained from a woman aged 50 to 60 with acute or convalescent COVID-19. The CDR3 protein is CASSQDGLSSYNEQFF. CDR3 nucleotides: TGTGCCAGCAGCCAAGATGGGCTAAGCTCTTACAATGAGCAGTTCTTC.